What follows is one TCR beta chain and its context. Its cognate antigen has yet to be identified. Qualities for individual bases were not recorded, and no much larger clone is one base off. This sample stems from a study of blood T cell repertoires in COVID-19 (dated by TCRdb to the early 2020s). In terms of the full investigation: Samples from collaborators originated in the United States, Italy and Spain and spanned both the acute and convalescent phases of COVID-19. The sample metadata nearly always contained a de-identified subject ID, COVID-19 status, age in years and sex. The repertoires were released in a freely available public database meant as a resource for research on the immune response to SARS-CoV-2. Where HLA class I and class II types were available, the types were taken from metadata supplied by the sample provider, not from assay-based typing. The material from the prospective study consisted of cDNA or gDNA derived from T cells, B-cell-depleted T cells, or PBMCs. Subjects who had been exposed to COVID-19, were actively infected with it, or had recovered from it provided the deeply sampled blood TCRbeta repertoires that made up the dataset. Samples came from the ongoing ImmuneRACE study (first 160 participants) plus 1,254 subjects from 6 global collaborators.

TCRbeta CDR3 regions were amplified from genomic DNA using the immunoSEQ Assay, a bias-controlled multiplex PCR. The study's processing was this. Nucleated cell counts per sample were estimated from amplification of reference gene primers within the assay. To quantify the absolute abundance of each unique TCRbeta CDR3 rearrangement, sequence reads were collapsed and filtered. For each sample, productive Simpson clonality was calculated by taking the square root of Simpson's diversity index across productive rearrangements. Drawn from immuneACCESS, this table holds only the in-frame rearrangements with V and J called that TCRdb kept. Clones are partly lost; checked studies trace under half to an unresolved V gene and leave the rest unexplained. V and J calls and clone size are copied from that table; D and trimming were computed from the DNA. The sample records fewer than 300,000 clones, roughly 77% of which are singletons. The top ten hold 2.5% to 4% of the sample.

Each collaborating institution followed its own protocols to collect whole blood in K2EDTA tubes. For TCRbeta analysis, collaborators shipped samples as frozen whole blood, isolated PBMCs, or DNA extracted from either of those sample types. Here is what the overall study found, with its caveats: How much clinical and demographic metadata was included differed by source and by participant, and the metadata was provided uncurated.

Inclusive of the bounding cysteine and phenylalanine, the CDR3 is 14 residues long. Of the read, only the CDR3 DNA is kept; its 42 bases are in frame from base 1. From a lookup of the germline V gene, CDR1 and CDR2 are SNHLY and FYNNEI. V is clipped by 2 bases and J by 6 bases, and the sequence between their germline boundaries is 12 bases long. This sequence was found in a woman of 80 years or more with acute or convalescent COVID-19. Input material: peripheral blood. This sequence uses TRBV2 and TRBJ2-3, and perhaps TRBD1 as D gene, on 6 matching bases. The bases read TGTGCCAGCAGTGAAACAGGGACGGGGGATACGCAGTATTTT. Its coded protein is CASSETGTGDTQYF.